This T cell receptor (beta chain) was recovered during a study of PD-1 blockade in classical Hodgkin lymphoma. Repertoires were generated with immunoSEQ multiplex PCR, while TCRdb's copy carries only in-frame clones and drops some. The table has about 89,000 clones, 90% seen once. Trimming stripped 10 bases from V and 1 base from J, with 13 bases between. Germline V gives CDR1 MGHDK, CDR2 SYGVNS. The CDR3 sequence is 13 residues long. The time point denotes: cycle 4 day 1 (C4D1), after five to seven weeks of nivolumab. Every single patient, without exception, relapsed after autologous stem cell transplantation, and brentuximab vedotin exposure varied.

Sequencing used peripheral blood mononuclear cells (PBMCs), obtained before the fourth cycle of nivolumab. This TCR was sampled from a human donor with classical Hodgkin lymphoma. The V and J genes are TRBV25-1 and TRBJ2-5; D may be TRBD1 (6 bases). The CDR3 DNA sequence: TGTGCCAACCCCCGGGACACCCAAGAGACCCAGTACTTC. Residues: CANPRDTQETQYF.